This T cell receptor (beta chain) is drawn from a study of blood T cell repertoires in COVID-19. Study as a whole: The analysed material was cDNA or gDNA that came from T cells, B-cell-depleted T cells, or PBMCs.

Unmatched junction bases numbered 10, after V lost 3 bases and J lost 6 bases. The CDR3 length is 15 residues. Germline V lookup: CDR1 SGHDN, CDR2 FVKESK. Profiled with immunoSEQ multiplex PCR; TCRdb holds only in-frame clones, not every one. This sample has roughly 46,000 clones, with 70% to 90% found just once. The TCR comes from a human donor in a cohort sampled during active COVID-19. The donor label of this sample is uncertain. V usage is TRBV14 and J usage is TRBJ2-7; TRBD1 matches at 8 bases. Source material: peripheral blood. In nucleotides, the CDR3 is TGTGCCAGCAGCCAGCTTTGGACAGGGATGAGCGAGCAGTACTTC. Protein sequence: CASSQLWTGMSEQYF.